This TCR beta chain was sequenced in a study of cytomegalovirus exposure and HLA in healthy donors. Study-level results: Reports indicate that TCR beta sequences accurately predicted the HLA-A and HLA-B alleles of most subjects. Later on, a genetic analysis was performed. It linked a missense variant in DCLRE1C with V- and J-gene trimming of TCR beta.

This clone was seen just once. Its antigen is still unknown. PCR involved 60 Vbeta and 13 Jbeta primers. Original processing methods: Per a later analysis, the number of unique TCR beta chains was around 80 million, of which around 10 million were shared. Method: immunoSEQ multiplex PCR; TCRdb's copy keeps in-frame clones and lacks some. Clonal size and the V and J genes are those of that table, whereas D and trimming came from the DNA. The profile shows around 150,000 clones, roughly 80% of them singletons. Germline values: CDR1 MNHEY, CDR2 SMNVEV (reference sequence). V trimming: 11 bases; J trimming: 1 base; junction bases outside the gene matches: 14. The length of the CDR3 is 16 residues. The CMV serostatus of this donor was not recorded.

Sequenced: PBMCs. V and J are TRBV27 and TRBJ2-1; 7 bases are a match to TRBD2. The TCR originated in a human donor in good health. The CDR3 protein is CALPRGAGPSYNEQFF. Here the CDR3 DNA reads TGTGCCCTTCCGAGGGGAGCGGGGCCTTCCTACAATGAGCAGTTCTTC.